This T cell receptor (beta chain) is from a study of blood T cell repertoires in COVID-19. The ends lost 0 bases at V and 6 bases at J; junction bases unmatched: 4. Germline CDR1 LGHNA, CDR2 YNFKEQ. There are 15 residues in the CDR3. Generated by immunoSEQ multiplex PCR, the TCRdb table keeps only in-frame clones and is missing some. The sample includes about 68,000 clones, around 86% of them seen just once. V and J are TRBV4-2 and TRBJ2-2; 7 nucleotides align to TRBD1. Source material: peripheral blood. The clonotype was recovered from a woman in her fifties or sixties with acute or convalescent COVID-19. CDR3 nucleotide sequence: TGTGCCAGCAGCCAAGATTGGCAGGGGGCCGGGGAGCTGTTTTTT. This translates into CASSQDWQGAGELFF.